This TCR beta chain was found in a study of blood T cell repertoires in COVID-19. This table comes from immunoSEQ multiplex PCR, and its TCRdb copy is limited to in-frame clones, with some not included. In the table there are 120,000 to 150,000 clones, around 87% of which are singletons. Germline V gene lookup returns CDR1 MNHEY and CDR2 SVGEGT. The CDR3 covers 14 residues. Losses at the gene ends were 6 bases for V and 13 bases for J; bases not matched to a gene: 12. Individuals drawn from about two dozen US areas were about 18 to 95 years old. The source of this sequence is a woman aged 25 to 39 with acute COVID-19. Specimen: PBMCs or T cells enriched from blood (not recorded which). This chain links TRBV6-2 or TRBV6-3 with TRBJ2-4; 10 bases agree with TRBD2. The CDR3 nucleotides read TGTGCCAGCAGCCCCCTTGGCACTAGCGGGGACCAGTACTTC. Its translation is CASSPLGTSGDQYF.